This T cell receptor (beta chain) was captured in a study of cytomegalovirus exposure and HLA in healthy donors. V was trimmed by 3 bases and J by 2 bases, leaving 17 bases between them. The CDR3 extends over 15 amino acids. Germline V gives CDR1 GTSNPN, CDR2 SVGIG (reference sequence). This clone was seen a handful of times. The PCR employed 60 Vbeta primers together with 13 Jbeta primers. The repertoire was sequenced with immunoSEQ multiplex PCR; TCRdb's copy has only in-frame clones and lacks some. The sample holds under 200,000 clones, approximately 84% seen once. The chain combines TRBV30 with TRBJ2-7; TRBD2 is a possible D gene (6 bases). The TCR comes from a boy aged 2 to 10 in good health and CMV-seronegative. What was sequenced was PBMCs. This CDR3 is CAWSLGTAWTYEQYF. CDR3 DNA: TGTGCCTGGAGCCTTGGGACTGCTTGGACCTACGAGCAGTACTTC.